Listed below are T cell receptor beta chains from one sample, sequenced in a study of blood T cells in healthy people across ages. TCRdb analysed the 5' RACE reads with MiXCR anew, one entry per CDR3 protein. The sample consists of approximately 850,000 distinct CDR3 sequences, 58% of them appearing once. What was sequenced was blood. These receptors were collected from a man younger than 45 in good health. Both conserved end residues are trimmed from each CDR3. Clone sizes are given selectively: once, few, many, or a class where the clone is expanded.

12 NA TRBJ1-6 TRBV3-1 ASSQSDGDSPLH
12 NA TRBJ2-1 TRBV14 ASSPVPLGNEQF
12 NA TRBJ2-4 TRBV13 ASSSRGYGNIQY
13 NA TRBJ2-7 TRBV4-3 ASSQTTGFSYEQY
13 few TRBJ2-1 TRBV7-8 ASSQGASSYNEQF
12 NA TRBJ2-7 TRBV7-8 ASSFRTGNYEQY
12 NA TRBJ2-7 TRBV20-1 SATPGVKAYEQY
14 NA TRBJ2-7 TRBV15 ATSRDQGGPTYEQY
13 NA TRBJ1-1 TRBV25-1 ASSEPGQGRAEAF
11 NA TRBJ2-4 TRBV13 ASSPTGLAIQY
12 NA TRBJ2-5 TRBV20-1 SASQTGEKDEEY
13 NA TRBJ2-1 TRBV20-1 SARAGGLNPNEQF
12 few TRBJ2-7 TRBV20-1 SVGGAGRSYEQY
8 few TRBJ1-5 TRBV7-6 ASHNQPQH
14 NA TRBJ2-1 TRBV7-3 ASSLTRGGYYNEQF
10 NA TRBJ1-1 TRBV4-3 ASSQGLGVAF
11 few NA TRBV18 ASSPGLVETQY
11 NA TRBJ2-7 TRBV20-1 SARASMVWAQY
13 NA TRBJ2-1 TRBV9 ASSVRAGSGNEQF
13 few TRBJ2-1 TRBV7-2 ASSPSGTVDNEQF
13 once TRBJ2-7 TRBV20-1 SARETGTVLSEQY
16 NA TRBJ2-3 TRBV4-2 ASSQVDRGGGRTDTQY
12 NA TRBJ1-2 TRBV29-1 SVADRGANYGYT
13 NA NA TRBV4-1 ASSQGLAGSGEQY
11 NA TRBJ2-1 TRBV6-1 ASRDRGNREQF
10 NA TRBJ1-2 TRBV6-5 ASSKKGEGYT